The rows below give T cell receptor beta chains drawn from one sample of a study of cytomegalovirus exposure and HLA in healthy donors. Repertoires were generated with immunoSEQ multiplex PCR, while TCRdb's copy carries only in-frame clones and drops some. The data hold about 63,000 clones, with approximately 88% observed a single time. The sequenced material came from PBMCs. The receptors were gathered from a young woman in good health and CMV-seronegative. CDR3s include the opening cysteine and the closing phenylalanine or tryptophan. Fields, in order: clone size, V gene, D gene, J gene, CDR3 DNA, CDR3 protein. The D gene is left open where the match is weak. Clone sizes are given selectively: once, few, many, or a class where the clone is expanded.

size: -; V: TRBV30; D: -; J: TRBJ2-2; DNA: TGTGCCTGGAGTGGCCCGGGATTTAACACCGGGGAGCTGTTTTTT; CDR3: CAWSGPGFNTGELFF
size: -; V: TRBV2; D: -; J: TRBJ2-2; DNA: TGTGCCAGCAATGGGCAAGCTGAAGCCGGGGAGCTGTTTTTT; CDR3: CASNGQAEAGELFF
size: -; V: TRBV4-1; D: TRBD2; J: TRBJ2-5; DNA: TGCGCCAGCAGCCAAACCCTGCGGGAGCAAGAGACCCAGTACTTC; CDR3: CASSQTLREQETQYF
size: -; V: TRBV7-2; D: -; J: TRBJ1-2; DNA: TGTGCCAGCAGCTCCCCCATTTGGGAGGGCGCGGCAGAGGGCTACACCTTC; CDR3: CASSSPIWEGAAEGYTF
size: -; V: TRBV6-5; D: -; J: TRBJ2-7; DNA: TGTGCCAGCAGTTACAATCAGGGGATCGAGCAGTACTTC; CDR3: CASSYNQGIEQYF
size: -; V: TRBV10-1; D: -; J: TRBJ1-2; DNA: TGCGCCAGCAGTGAGTCCGGTTTTCCTGGCTACACCTTC; CDR3: CASSESGFPGYTF
size: -; V: TRBV29-1; D: -; J: TRBJ2-5; DNA: TGCAGCCTGGGGGGAGTCGGAGAGACCCAGTACTTC; CDR3: CSLGGVGETQYF
size: once; V: TRBV27; D: TRBD1; J: TRBJ2-1; DNA: TGTGCCAGCAGTTTGTCGGGACAGGGGTTCGATGAGCAGTTCTTC; CDR3: CASSLSGQGFDEQFF
size: -; V: TRBV9; D: -; J: TRBJ2-7; DNA: TGTGCCAGCAGCGTGGACAGTCCCTACGAGCAGTACTTC; CDR3: CASSVDSPYEQYF
size: -; V: TRBV7-8; D: -; J: TRBJ2-3; DNA: TGTGCCAGCAGCCGCTTGGTAGGGGGCACAGATACGCAGTATTTT; CDR3: CASSRLVGGTDTQYF
size: -; V: TRBV9; D: TRBD1; J: TRBJ2-5; DNA: TGTGCCAGCAGCGGCCCGACAGGGCAAGAGACCCAGTACTTC; CDR3: CASSGPTGQETQYF
size: -; V: TRBV7-8; D: TRBD2; J: TRBJ2-7; DNA: TGTGCCAGCAGCTTAGTTACTAGCGGATACTACGAGCAGTACTTC; CDR3: CASSLVTSGYYEQYF
size: -; V: TRBV5-1; D: TRBD2; J: TRBJ2-1; DNA: TGCGCCAGCAGCCCCTCCGGGACTAGCGGCCCACCCCCAGGAGGGGAGCAGTTCTTC; CDR3: CASSPSGTSGPPPGGEQFF
size: -; V: TRBV11-2; D: -; J: TRBJ2-7; DNA: TGTGCCAGCAGCTTAGGGGGGGTTCAGGGCGAGCAGTACTTC; CDR3: CASSLGGVQGEQYF
size: -; V: TRBV9; D: TRBD2; J: TRBJ2-3; DNA: TGTGCCAGCAGCGTCCTAGCGGCTTTCACAGATACGCAGTATTTT; CDR3: CASSVLAAFTDTQYF
size: -; V: TRBV28; D: TRBD2; J: TRBJ2-7; DNA: TGTGCCATTGGGGGACTAGCTGAGTTTTGGTCCTACGAGCAGTACTTC; CDR3: CAIGGLAEFWSYEQYF
size: -; V: TRBV5-5; D: TRBD1; J: TRBJ2-7; DNA: TGTGCCAGCAGCTGGGAGAGGGGGCACACCTACGAGCAGTACTTC; CDR3: CASSWERGHTYEQYF
size: -; V: TRBV15; D: -; J: TRBJ1-4; DNA: TGTGCCACCAGCAGAGAAGTCCAGTCCGCAACTAATGAAAAACTGTTTTTT; CDR3: CATSREVQSATNEKLFF
size: once; V: TRBV19; D: -; J: TRBJ1-5; DNA: TGTGCCAGTAGCGCCTCGGTAGGGGGGGATCAGCCCCAGCATTTT; CDR3: CASSASVGGDQPQHF
size: -; V: TRBV19; D: TRBD2; J: TRBJ2-1; DNA: TGTGCCAGTAGTATACCCCGGGGGGGTCCCAATGAGCAGTTCTTC; CDR3: CASSIPRGGPNEQFF
size: -; V: TRBV28; D: TRBD2; J: TRBJ2-7; DNA: TGTGCCAGCAGTTTACGAGCGGGAGGCGTAAGCTCCTACGAGCAGTACTTC; CDR3: CASSLRAGGVSSYEQYF
size: -; V: TRBV28; D: -; J: TRBJ1-4; DNA: TGTGCCAGCAGTTCCAGGGAGGCATCTAATGAAAAACTGTTTTTT; CDR3: CASSSREASNEKLFF
size: -; V: TRBV15; D: -; J: TRBJ1-2; DNA: TGTGCCACCAGCAGAGGGGGAGAGGTGGGGGCAGACTATGGCTACACCTTC; CDR3: CATSRGGEVGADYGYTF
size: -; V: TRBV18; D: -; J: TRBJ2-5; DNA: TGTGCCAGCTCACCCGGGATAGAGCAAGAGACCCAGTACTTC; CDR3: CASSPGIEQETQYF
size: -; V: TRBV10-3; D: -; J: TRBJ2-2; DNA: TGTGCCATCAGTGAGGACTTTACCGGGGAGCTGTTTTTT; CDR3: CAISEDFTGELFF
size: once; V: TRBV6-6; D: -; J: TRBJ2-7; DNA: TGTGCCAGCAGGACAGGGGAGGGAAGCTACGAGCAGTACTTC; CDR3: CASRTGEGSYEQYF
size: -; V: TRBV6-5; D: -; J: TRBJ1-4; DNA: TGTGCCAGCAGTTCTTTCAACGGGGGGCGGGATGAAAAACTGTTTTTT; CDR3: CASSSFNGGRDEKLFF
size: few; V: TRBV19; D: -; J: TRBJ2-5; DNA: TGTGCCAGTAGTAGGGGTGGTGCGGGGGCGGAAGAGACCCAGTACTTC; CDR3: CASSRGGAGAEETQYF
size: -; V: TRBV4-1; D: -; J: TRBJ2-7; DNA: TGCGCCAGCAGCCAACCTCAGGGGGGCGAGCAGTACTTC; CDR3: CASSQPQGGEQYF
size: -; V: TRBV5-1; D: TRBD1; J: TRBJ1-4; DNA: TGCGCCAGCAGCCCCGGGACAGGGGGCAGAAGTGAAAAACTGTTTTTT; CDR3: CASSPGTGGRSEKLFF
size: -; V: TRBV5-6; D: -; J: TRBJ2-5; DNA: TGTGCCAGCAGAAGACAGCTCCAAGAGACCCAGTACTTC; CDR3: CASRRQLQETQYF
size: -; V: TRBV2; D: TRBD1; J: TRBJ2-5; DNA: TGTGCCAGCAGTGGGACAGGGAAGTACCAAGAGACCCAGTACTTC; CDR3: CASSGTGKYQETQYF
size: -; V: TRBV29-1; D: TRBD2; J: TRBJ2-3; DNA: TGCAGCGCCAAGAAAGCGGGGGTAGTGCGGACAGATACGCAGTATTTT; CDR3: CSAKKAGVVRTDTQYF
size: -; V: TRBV12-5; D: TRBD1; J: TRBJ2-2; DNA: TGTGCTAGTGGTTTGGCAGGGACAGATTCGCCCGGGGAGCTGTTTTTT; CDR3: CASGLAGTDSPGELFF
size: -; V: TRBV5-1; D: -; J: TRBJ2-7; DNA: TGCGCCAGCAGCGCGGATAACCTCGACCCCCACCACGAGCAGTACTTC; CDR3: CASSADNLDPHHEQYF
size: -; V: TRBV4-1; D: -; J: TRBJ1-1; DNA: TGCGCCAGCAGCCCCGGCGGGAGGACTGAAGCTTTCTTT; CDR3: CASSPGGRTEAFF
size: once; V: TRBV7-9; D: TRBD1; J: TRBJ2-3; DNA: TGTGCCACCTTCCGGGACAGGGGGACAGATACGCAGTATTTT; CDR3: CATFRDRGTDTQYF
size: -; V: TRBV28; D: -; J: TRBJ2-7; DNA: TGTGCCAGCAGTTTACAGGGTTACGAGCAGTACTTC; CDR3: CASSLQGYEQYF
size: -; V: TRBV15; D: -; J: TRBJ2-7; DNA: TGTGCCACCAGCAGAGATCTCTCGGCCTACGAGCAGTACTTC; CDR3: CATSRDLSAYEQYF
size: few; V: TRBV18; D: -; J: TRBJ1-1; DNA: TGTGCCAGCTCACCAAGGGGCCGGGACACTGAAGCTTTCTTT; CDR3: CASSPRGRDTEAFF
size: -; V: TRBV6-5; D: -; J: TRBJ1-5; DNA: TGTGCCAGCAGTTACGCTAGAAATAGCAATCAGCCCCAGCATTTT; CDR3: CASSYARNSNQPQHF
size: once; V: TRBV5-1; D: TRBD1; J: TRBJ1-1; DNA: TGCGCCAGTAAAGGATCCGGGACAGTAGAGGCTTTCTTT; CDR3: CASKGSGTVEAFF
size: -; V: TRBV7-9; D: -; J: TRBJ2-7; DNA: TGTGCCAGCAGCGTAAGCGGACCCTACGAGCAGTACTTC; CDR3: CASSVSGPYEQYF
size: -; V: TRBV18; D: -; J: TRBJ2-6; DNA: TGTGCCAGCTCACGGGGACACCACTCTGGGGCCAACGTCCTGACTTTC; CDR3: CASSRGHHSGANVLTF
size: -; V: TRBV7-2; D: TRBD2; J: TRBJ2-1; DNA: TGTGCCAGCAGCTTAAGGCTAGCGGGAGGCGGGGAGCAGTTCTTC; CDR3: CASSLRLAGGGEQFF
size: -; V: TRBV6-1; D: -; J: TRBJ1-2; DNA: TGTGCCAGCAGGGCCGCGGGACCTTATGGCTACACCTTC; CDR3: CASRAAGPYGYTF
size: -; V: TRBV6-6; D: -; J: TRBJ1-2; DNA: TGTGCCAGCAGTTCTCAGTCGCAGAAACGAAACTATGGCTACACCTTC; CDR3: CASSSQSQKRNYGYTF
size: once; V: TRBV6-6; D: -; J: TRBJ1-2; DNA: TGTGCCAGCACCCTCTCAGGGGAAGGCTACACCTTC; CDR3: CASTLSGEGYTF
size: -; V: TRBV27; D: TRBD2; J: TRBJ2-5; DNA: TGTGCCAGCAGTCGACTAGCGGGAGTCTGGGTATTAGAGACCCAGTACTTC; CDR3: CASSRLAGVWVLETQYF
size: -; V: TRBV7-9; D: TRBD2; J: TRBJ2-3; DNA: TGTGCCAGCAGCCAAGGGGGGACTAGCGGTACGCAGTATTTT; CDR3: CASSQGGTSGTQYF
size: -; V: TRBV27; D: -; J: TRBJ2-3; DNA: TGTGCCAGCAGTCCCCAGACTCCAGATACGCAGTATTTT; CDR3: CASSPQTPDTQYF
size: -; V: TRBV19; D: TRBD2; J: TRBJ2-7; DNA: TGTGCCAGTAGCACAGGGACTAGCGGGAACGAGCAGTACTTC; CDR3: CASSTGTSGNEQYF